This T cell receptor beta chain was retrieved from a study of blood T cell repertoires in COVID-19. Study at large: PBMCs, B-cell-depleted T cells, or T cells provided the cDNA or gDNA that made up the material.

Method: immunoSEQ multiplex PCR; TCRdb's copy keeps in-frame clones and lacks some. This sample has about 380,000 clones, with roughly nine tenths found just once. Trimming removed 1 base from V and 8 bases from J, with 8 bases in between. Germline loops: CDR1 SEHNR, CDR2 FQNEAQ (reference sequence). The CDR3 length is 12 residues. This clone was detected many times. The chain employs TRBV7-9 and TRBJ1-1; unclear D gene. Sequencing used peripheral blood. The receptor was derived from a man aged 35 to 55 with acute or convalescent COVID-19. CDR3 region: CASSLVSVEAFF. CDR3 nucleotides: TGTGCCAGCAGCTTAGTCTCCGTCGAAGCTTTCTTT.